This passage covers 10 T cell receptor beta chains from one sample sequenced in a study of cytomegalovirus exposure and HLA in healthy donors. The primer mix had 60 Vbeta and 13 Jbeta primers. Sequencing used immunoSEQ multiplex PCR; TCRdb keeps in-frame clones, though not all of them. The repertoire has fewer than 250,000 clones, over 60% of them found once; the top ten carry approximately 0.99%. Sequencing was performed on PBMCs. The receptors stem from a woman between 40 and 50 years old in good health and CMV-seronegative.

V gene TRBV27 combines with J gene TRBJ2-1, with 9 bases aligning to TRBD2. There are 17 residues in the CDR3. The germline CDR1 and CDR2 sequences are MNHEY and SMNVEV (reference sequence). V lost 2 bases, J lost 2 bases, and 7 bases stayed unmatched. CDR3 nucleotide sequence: TGTGCCAGCAGTTTAGGTAGGGCGGGAGGGCCCTACAATGAGCAGTTCTTC. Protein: CASSLGRAGGPYNEQFF.

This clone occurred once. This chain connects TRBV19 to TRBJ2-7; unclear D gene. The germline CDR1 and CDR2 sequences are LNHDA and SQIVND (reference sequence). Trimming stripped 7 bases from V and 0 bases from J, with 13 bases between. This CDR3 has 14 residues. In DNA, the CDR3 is TGTGCCAGTAAGTTCCAGTATAACTCCTACGAGCAGTACTTC. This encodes CASKFQYNSYEQYF.

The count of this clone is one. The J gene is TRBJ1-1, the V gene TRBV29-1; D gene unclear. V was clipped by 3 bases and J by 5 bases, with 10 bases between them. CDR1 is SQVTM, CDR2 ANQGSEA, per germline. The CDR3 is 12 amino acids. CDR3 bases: TGCAGCGTTGAGAGGGAAAGGACTGAAGCTTTCTTT. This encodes CSVERERTEAFF.

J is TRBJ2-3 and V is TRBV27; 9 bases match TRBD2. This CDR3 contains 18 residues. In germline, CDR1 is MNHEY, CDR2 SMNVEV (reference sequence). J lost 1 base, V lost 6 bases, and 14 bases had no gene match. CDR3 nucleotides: TGTGCCAGCAGGCCAGCGGGAGGCCTAACCCTGGGCACAGATACGCAGTATTTT. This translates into CASRPAGGLTLGTDTQYF.

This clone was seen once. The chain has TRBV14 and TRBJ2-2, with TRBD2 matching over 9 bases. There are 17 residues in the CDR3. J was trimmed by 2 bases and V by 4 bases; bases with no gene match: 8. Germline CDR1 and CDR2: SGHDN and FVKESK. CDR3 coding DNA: TGTGCCAGCAGCCGCCTGGGACTAGCCCCTAACACCGGGGAGCTGTTTTTT. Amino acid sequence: CASSRLGLAPNTGELFF.

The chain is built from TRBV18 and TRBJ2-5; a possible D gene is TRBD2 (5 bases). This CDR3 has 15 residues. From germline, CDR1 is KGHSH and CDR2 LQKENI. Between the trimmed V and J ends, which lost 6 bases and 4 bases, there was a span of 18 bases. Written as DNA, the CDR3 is TGTGCCAGCTCCCTACGTTCGGGGAATCGAGAGACCCAGTACTTC. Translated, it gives CASSLRSGNRETQYF.

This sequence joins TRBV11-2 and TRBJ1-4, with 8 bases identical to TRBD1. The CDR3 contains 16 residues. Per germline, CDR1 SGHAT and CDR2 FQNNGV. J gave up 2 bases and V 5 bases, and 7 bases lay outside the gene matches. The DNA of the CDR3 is TGTGCCAGCAGCAGGGGCAGGGGGCATACTAATGAAAAACTGTTTTTT. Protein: CASSRGRGHTNEKLFF.

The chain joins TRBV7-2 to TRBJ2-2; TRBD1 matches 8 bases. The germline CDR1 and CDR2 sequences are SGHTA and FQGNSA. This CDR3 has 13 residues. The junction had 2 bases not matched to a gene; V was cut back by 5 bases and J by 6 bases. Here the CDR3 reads CASSVTGAGELFF. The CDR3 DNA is TGTGCCAGCAGCGTGACAGGGGCCGGGGAGCTGTTTTTT.

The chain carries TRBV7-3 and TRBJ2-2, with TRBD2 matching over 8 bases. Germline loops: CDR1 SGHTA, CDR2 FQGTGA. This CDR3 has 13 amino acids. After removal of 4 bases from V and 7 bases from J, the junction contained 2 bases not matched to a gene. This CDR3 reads CASSSSGSGELFF. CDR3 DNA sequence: TGTGCCAGCAGCTCGAGCGGGAGCGGGGAGCTGTTTTTT.

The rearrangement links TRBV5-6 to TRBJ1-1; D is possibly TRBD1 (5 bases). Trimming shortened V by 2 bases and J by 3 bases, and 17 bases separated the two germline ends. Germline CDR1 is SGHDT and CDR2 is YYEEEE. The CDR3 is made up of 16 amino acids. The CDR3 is CASSLGALLAYTEAFF. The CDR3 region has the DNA TGTGCCAGCAGCTTAGGGGCCTTGCTGGCTTACACTGAAGCTTTCTTT.